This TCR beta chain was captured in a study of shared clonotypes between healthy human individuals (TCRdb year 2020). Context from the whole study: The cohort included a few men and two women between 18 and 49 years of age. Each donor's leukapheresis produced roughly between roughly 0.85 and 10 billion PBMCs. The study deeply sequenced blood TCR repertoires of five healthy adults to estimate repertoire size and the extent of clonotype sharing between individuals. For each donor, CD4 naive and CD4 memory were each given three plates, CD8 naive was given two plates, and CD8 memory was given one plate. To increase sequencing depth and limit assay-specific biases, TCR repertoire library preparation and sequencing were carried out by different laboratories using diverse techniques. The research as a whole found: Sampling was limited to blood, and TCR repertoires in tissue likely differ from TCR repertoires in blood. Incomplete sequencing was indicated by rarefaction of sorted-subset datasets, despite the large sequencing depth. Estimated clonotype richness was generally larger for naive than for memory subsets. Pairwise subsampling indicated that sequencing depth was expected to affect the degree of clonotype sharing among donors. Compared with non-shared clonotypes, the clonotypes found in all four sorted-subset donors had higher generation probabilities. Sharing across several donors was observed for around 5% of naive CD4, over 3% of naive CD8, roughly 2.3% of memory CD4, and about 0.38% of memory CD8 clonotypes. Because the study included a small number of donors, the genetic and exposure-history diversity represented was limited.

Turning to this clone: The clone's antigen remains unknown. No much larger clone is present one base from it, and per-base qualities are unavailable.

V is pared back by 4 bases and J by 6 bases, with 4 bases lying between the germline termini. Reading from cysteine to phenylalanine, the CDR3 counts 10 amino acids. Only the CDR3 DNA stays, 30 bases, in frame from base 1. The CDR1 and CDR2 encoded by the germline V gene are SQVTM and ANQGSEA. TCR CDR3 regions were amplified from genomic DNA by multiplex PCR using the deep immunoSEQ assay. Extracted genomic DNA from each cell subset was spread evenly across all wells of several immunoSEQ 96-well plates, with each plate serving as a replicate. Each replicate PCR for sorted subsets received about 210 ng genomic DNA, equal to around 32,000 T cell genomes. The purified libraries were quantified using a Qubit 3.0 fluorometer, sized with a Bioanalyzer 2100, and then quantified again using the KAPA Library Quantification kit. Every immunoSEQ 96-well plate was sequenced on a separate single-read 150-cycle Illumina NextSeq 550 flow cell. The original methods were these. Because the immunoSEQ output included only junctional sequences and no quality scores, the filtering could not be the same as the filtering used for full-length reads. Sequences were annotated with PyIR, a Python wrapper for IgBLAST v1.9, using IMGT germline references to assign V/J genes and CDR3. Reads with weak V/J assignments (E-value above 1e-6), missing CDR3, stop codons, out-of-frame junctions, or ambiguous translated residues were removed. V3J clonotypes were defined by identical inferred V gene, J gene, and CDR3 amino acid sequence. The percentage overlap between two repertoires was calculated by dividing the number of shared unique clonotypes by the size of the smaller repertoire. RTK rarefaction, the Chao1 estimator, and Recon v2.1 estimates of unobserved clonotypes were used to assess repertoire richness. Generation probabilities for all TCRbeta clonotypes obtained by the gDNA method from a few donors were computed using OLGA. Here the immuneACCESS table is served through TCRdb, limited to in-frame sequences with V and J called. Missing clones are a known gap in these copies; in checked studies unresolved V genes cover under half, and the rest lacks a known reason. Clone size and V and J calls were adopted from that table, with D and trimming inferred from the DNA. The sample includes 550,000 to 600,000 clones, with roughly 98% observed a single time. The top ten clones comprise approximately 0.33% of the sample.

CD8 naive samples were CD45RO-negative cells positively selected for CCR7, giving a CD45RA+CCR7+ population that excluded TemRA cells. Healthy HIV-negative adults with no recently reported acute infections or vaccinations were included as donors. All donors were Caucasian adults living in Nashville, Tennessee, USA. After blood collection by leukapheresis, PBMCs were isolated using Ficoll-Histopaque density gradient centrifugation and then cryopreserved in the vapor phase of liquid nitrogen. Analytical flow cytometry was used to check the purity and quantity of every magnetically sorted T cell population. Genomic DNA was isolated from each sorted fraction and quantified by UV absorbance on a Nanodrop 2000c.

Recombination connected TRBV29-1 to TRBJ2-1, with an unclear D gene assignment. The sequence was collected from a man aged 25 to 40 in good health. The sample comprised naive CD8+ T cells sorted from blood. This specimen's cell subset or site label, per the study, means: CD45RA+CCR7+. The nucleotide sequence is TGCAGCGTTGTCATCAATGAGCAGTTCTTC. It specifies CSVVINEQFF.